These 9 T cell receptor beta chains came from one sample sequenced in a study of T cell responses to AZD1222 COVID-19 vaccine. Measured with immunoSEQ multiplex PCR; TCRdb has only the in-frame clones, and not every one. The table shows some 150,000 clones, with roughly 93% occurring only once. Sample: peripheral blood, taken on day 0 of AZD1222 vaccination. Receptors originate from an adult in good health.

The chain recombines TRBV7-9 with TRBJ2-7; 10 nucleotides match TRBD1. CDR3 length equals 17 residues. J lost 1 base, V lost 2 bases, and 8 bases had no gene match. The germline CDR1 and CDR2 sequences are SEHNR and FQNEAQ (reference sequence). The CDR3 bases are TGTGCCAGCAGCTTATGGAAGGGACAGGGGAAGTCCTACGAGCAGTACTTC. Its protein is CASSLWKGQGKSYEQYF.

The rearrangement uses TRBV9 and TRBJ1-2; tentative D call: TRBD1 (5 bases). Per the germline V gene, CDR1 is SGDLS and CDR2 is YYNGEE. Trimming left V 0 bases short and J 5 bases short, with 17 bases between. This CDR3 spans 16 amino acids. CDR3 coding DNA: TGTGCCAGCAGCGTAGAGGTTCAGGGAGGCTCATATGGCTACACCTTC. Amino acid sequence: CASSVEVQGGSYGYTF.

This clone has only one observation. The rearrangement joins TRBV5-1 to TRBJ1-1; D is unresolved. The CDR3 extends over 15 amino acids. Germline V gene sequence: CDR1 SGHRS, CDR2 YFSETQ. V was pared by 2 bases and J by 2 bases, with 13 bases between. The CDR3 is CASSFDGQLNTEAFF. The CDR3, as DNA: TGCGCCAGCAGCTTCGACGGTCAGCTTAACACTGAAGCTTTCTTT.

The chain links TRBV21-1 to TRBJ1-2; TRBD1 is the table's D call, not checked against the DNA. TRBV21-1 is a pseudogene segment. CDR3 length equals 18 residues. CDR3 in DNA: TGTGCCAGCAGCAACTACCCCGTTCCGGGACAGTACTCGAATGGCTACACCTTC. Protein: CASSNYPVPGQYSNGYTF.

The V call is TRBV10-3, the J call TRBJ2-3; 8 positions match TRBD2. Unmatched junction bases numbered 7, after V lost 3 bases and J lost 5 bases. The CDR3 is 15 residues long. CDR1 is ENHRY, CDR2 SYGVKD, per germline. CDR3: CAISDGGASRDTQYF. CDR3 bases: TGTGCCATCAGTGACGGGGGGGCTTCTAGAGATACGCAGTATTTT.

The chain joins TRBV6-5 to TRBJ1-6, with a tentative D call TRBD1 (6 bases). Germline V gene lookup returns CDR1 MNHEY and CDR2 SVGAGI. CDR3 size: 15 residues. V lost 6 bases and J 2 bases, leaving 11 bases between the germline ends. For the CDR3, the DNA is TGTGCCAGCAGCCAGTCAGGGGCCTATAATTCACCCCTCCACTTT. Protein: CASSQSGAYNSPLHF.

V is TRBV4-2 and J is TRBJ2-1, with D possibly being TRBD1 (6 bases). CDR1 and CDR2 (germline): LGHNA, YNFKEQ. The CDR3 totals 17 residues. Trimming pared 3 bases from V and 4 bases from J, leaving 19 bases between. The CDR3 loop reads CASSQEGHGTYYNEQFF. In DNA form, the CDR3 reads TGTGCCAGCAGCCAGGAAGGACACGGGACATATTACAATGAGCAGTTCTTC.

V usage is TRBV15 and J usage is TRBJ1-3, with D uncertain. CDR3 length equals 12 residues. From germline, CDR1 is LNHNV and CDR2 YYDKDF (reference sequence). Trimming removed 0 bases at V and 7 bases at J, with 4 bases between. The CDR3 reads CATSRDTNTIYF. CDR3 bases: TGTGCCACCAGCAGAGATACCAACACCATATATTTT.

This sequence joins TRBV5-1 and TRBJ1-2; TRBD1 might be the D (6 bases). The CDR3 consists of 13 residues. Germline assignment: CDR1 SGHRS and CDR2 YFSETQ. Trimming removed 1 base from V and 7 bases from J, with 11 bases in between. The CDR3 nucleotides read TGCGCCAGCAGCTTGACCGGGGGCGGTGGCTACACCTTC. As protein: CASSLTGGGGYTF.